This T cell receptor beta chain was sequenced during a study of T cells in Graves' hyperthyroidism and ophthalmopathy. Sample share makes this clonotype medium-sized. The CDR3 contains 14 residues. Germline V gene sequence: CDR1 SGDLS, CDR2 YYNGEE. V shed 3 bases and J 6 bases; nucleotides not matched to a gene: 7. There were TCR beta CDR3 regions amplified from RNA transcripts. HTBI primers drove first-round RT-PCR of the TCR CDR3. TCRdb fed the multiplex PCR reads into MiXCR, producing one record per CDR3 protein. This sample yields about 37,000 distinct CDR3 sequences, of which 52% are seen a single time; roughly 16% belongs to the top ten. The study left out patients who had uncontrolled infection, other autoimmune disease, pregnancy or lactation.

This receptor was taken from a man aged 40-50 years with Graves' ophthalmopathy. The sequenced material came from blood. This chain joins TRBV9 and TRBJ2-7; 9 bases are shared with TRBD2. The CDR3 region is CASSALAGDGEQYF. CDR3 coding DNA: TGTGCCAGCAGCGCCTTAGCGGGAGACGGCGAGCAGTACTTC.